A single sample is the source of the 31 T cell receptor beta chains below, sequenced in a study of Graves' ophthalmopathy and Graves' hyperthyroidism. Amplified material comprised TCR beta CDR3 regions derived from RNA transcripts. An opening RT-PCR round employed HTBI primers and preceded a second-round multiplex PCR. TCRdb re-called the multiplex PCR reads through MiXCR, storing one row per CDR3 protein. Of about 740,000 distinct CDR3 sequences in the sample, roughly 40% were seen once. The source material was peripheral blood. The receptors derive from an adult man with Graves' ophthalmopathy.

This clonotype was observed at least ten times. This chain uses TRBV7-8 with TRBJ1-1; D unclear. The CDR3 consists of 11 residues. Germline CDR1 and CDR2: SGHVS and FQNEAQ. V lost 6 bases, J lost 3 bases, and 5 bases lay in between. CDR3 nucleotide sequence: TGTGCCAGCAGGGGATACACTGAAGCTTTCTTT. Amino acids: CASRGYTEAFF.

This clonotype was seen a handful of times. The V gene is TRBV20-1, the J gene TRBJ1-1, with no clear D. The germline V gene encodes CDR1 DFQATT and CDR2 SNEGSKA (reference sequence). This CDR3 is built from 15 residues. V was shortened by 3 bases and J by 3 bases, with 17 bases between the two germline ends. The CDR3 nucleotides read TGCAGTGCTAGTTTAGCCAAAGGACGTTACACTGAAGCTTTCTTT. It encodes CSASLAKGRYTEAFF.

This clonotype was found many times. The chain is built from TRBV25-1 and TRBJ1-2; the D gene is possibly TRBD1 (5 bases). Trimming cost V 4 bases and J 7 bases, with 10 bases left between them. CDR1 MGHDK and CDR2 SYGVNS come from the germline V gene. The CDR3 totals 12 residues. The CDR3 region is CASSAAGLGYTF. The CDR3 nucleotides read TGTGCCAGCAGTGCGGCAGGGCTTGGCTACACCTTC.

About this clonotype: With a much larger clone just one base away, this may be a read error. The rearrangement joins TRBV2 to TRBJ1-2, with D tentatively TRBD1 (6 bases). Trimming stripped 8 bases from V and 1 base from J, with 14 bases between. The CDR3 has 14 residues. Germline V gene sequence: CDR1 SNHLY, CDR2 FYNNEI. The CDR3 here is CASCAGTSNYGYTF. The CDR3 bases are TGTGCCAGCTGTGCAGGGACAAGTAACTATGGCTACACCTTC.

This chain links TRBV15 with TRBJ1-1; D perhaps matches TRBD1 (6 bases). The CDR3 spans 14 residues. Looked up from germline, CDR1 is LNHNV and CDR2 is YYDKDF (reference sequence). Trimming cost V 3 bases and J 1 base, with 9 bases left between them. The CDR3 region has the DNA TGTGCCACCAGCAGTGAGGGGGAGAACACTGAAGCTTTCTTT. Its protein product is CATSSEGENTEAFF.

Turning to this clonotype: One junction end disagrees with the germline gene, perhaps due to a read error. V usage is TRBV7-8 and J usage is TRBJ2-6; no reliable D call. Germline V gene lookup returns CDR1 SGHVS and CDR2 FQNEAQ. There are 11 residues in the CDR3. CDR3 residues: CASSLGPTAAF. CDR3 DNA: TGTGCCAGCAGCTTAGGGCCGACGGCGGCTTTC.

This clonotype was found once. This chain links TRBV29-1 with TRBJ1-4; D gene ambiguous. The CDR3 is 12 residues long. V was trimmed by 4 bases and J by 7 bases, leaving 10 bases between them. In germline, CDR1 is SQVTM, CDR2 ANQGSEA. The chain's CDR3 is CSVVQAGEKLFF. DNA of the CDR3: TGCAGCGTTGTTCAAGCGGGTGAAAAACTGTTTTTT.

As to this clonotype: Germline is not matched at one junction end, which may reflect a read error. The gene calls are TRBV2 and TRBJ2-6; TRBD1 might be the D (6 bases). The CDR3 has 14 residues. CDR1 is SNHLY and CDR2 is FYNNEI in the germline V gene. CDR3 coding DNA: TGTGCCAGCAACGGGACATCTGGGGCCTACGTCCTGACTTTC. The encoded protein is CASNGTSGAYVLTF.

This clonotype was seen many times. J is TRBJ1-5 and V is TRBV6-1; unclear D gene. The germline V gene encodes CDR1 MNHNS and CDR2 SASEGT. Trimming left V 2 bases short and J 5 bases short, with 1 base between. The CDR3 extends over 11 amino acids. Here the CDR3 reads CASSEYQPQHF. CDR3 nucleotide sequence: TGTGCCAGCAGTGAATATCAGCCCCAGCATTTT.

This clonotype was seen only once. J is TRBJ2-3 and V is TRBV12-3 or TRBV12-4, with D possibly called TRBD1 or TRBD2 (6 bases each). V was cut by 5 bases and J by 0 bases, with 15 bases left in between. The CDR3 totals 16 residues. For the CDR3, the DNA is TGTGCCAGCAGTGGCGGGGACATACCTAGCACAGATACGCAGTATTTT. Translating gives CASSGGDIPSTDTQYF.

In this sample, this clonotype turned up once. The chain combines TRBV7-1 with TRBJ1-5; D may be TRBD1 (6 bases). TRBV7-1 is identified as an open reading frame with a role that is uncertain. This CDR3 has 15 residues. Trimming took off 6 bases at V and 3 bases at J, with 15 bases between the two ends. CDR3 coding DNA: TGTGCCAGCAGTTCTTATGACAGGCCCAATCAGCCCCAGCATTTT. Its protein is CASSSYDRPNQPQHF.

This clonotype was counted only a few times. The V call is TRBV4-1, the J call TRBJ2-5; 12 bases fit TRBD1. The length of the CDR3 is 15 residues. Losses at the gene ends were 4 bases for V and 5 bases for J; bases not matched to a gene: 5. CDR1 and CDR2 (germline): MGHRA, YSYEKL. The DNA for the CDR3 is TGCGCCAGCAGCCGAGGGACAGGGGGCCGTGAGACCCAGTACTTC. This sequence encodes CASSRGTGGRETQYF.

V is TRBV11-1 and J is TRBJ2-2, with D unresolved. V lost 0 bases and J 0 bases, leaving 14 bases between the germline ends. The CDR3 has 18 amino acids. The germline V gene has CDR1 SGHAT and CDR2 FQDESV (reference sequence). As DNA, the CDR3 is TGTGCCAGCAGCTTAGCGTCTTACGCGTACCCGAACACCGGGGAGCTGTTTTTT. The encoded protein is CASSLASYAYPNTGELFF.

This clonotype showed up many times. J is TRBJ1-4 and V is TRBV25-1; D gene unclear. V was cut by 5 bases and J by 5 bases, with 12 bases left in between. CDR1 is MGHDK and CDR2 is SYGVNS in the germline V gene. The CDR3 covers 14 residues. The CDR3 region is CASSKSQLNEKLFF. CDR3 DNA sequence: TGTGCCAGCAGTAAGTCCCAGCTGAATGAAAAACTGTTTTTT.

The chain is built from TRBV25-1 and TRBJ1-6, with 9 bases lining up with TRBD1. CDR1 is MGHDK, CDR2 SYGVNS, per germline. Losses at the gene ends were 3 bases for V and 10 bases for J; bases not matched to a gene: 7. There are 15 residues in the CDR3. CDR3 sequence (DNA): TGTGCCAGCAGTGATGGGACAGGGCATTCATCACCCCTCCACTTT. It is translated as CASSDGTGHSSPLHF.

At least ten counts were recorded for this clonotype. The V and J genes are TRBV7-2 and TRBJ1-5, with 9 nucleotides matching TRBD1. The V and J ends lost 3 bases and 2 bases, in that order; junction bases with no gene match: 5. Per germline, CDR1 SGHTA and CDR2 FQGNSA. The CDR3 extends over 16 amino acids. CDR3: CASSLGQGRGNQPQHF. In DNA, the CDR3 is TGTGCCAGCAGCTTGGGACAGGGAAGGGGCAATCAGCCCCAGCATTTT.

V gene TRBV25-1 combines with J gene TRBJ2-2, with TRBD1 as a possible D gene (5 bases). The CDR3 is 17 residues long. The germline gives CDR1 MGHDK, CDR2 SYGVNS. Trimming removed 4 bases from V and 1 base from J, with 16 bases in between. This chain's CDR3 is CASSAEVRAQNTGELFF. In DNA, the CDR3 is TGTGCCAGCAGTGCTGAGGTCAGGGCACAGAACACCGGGGAGCTGTTTTTT.

Only a few counts were recorded for this clonotype. The chain combines TRBV24-1 with TRBJ1-5, with 8 bases fitting TRBD1. The germline CDR1 and CDR2 sequences are KGHDR and SFDVKD. The junction had 9 bases not matched to a gene; V was cut back by 11 bases and J by 1 base. CDR3 length: 15 amino acids. CDR3 sequence: CASRSDRASNQPQHF. The DNA for the CDR3 is TGTGCCAGCAGATCGGACAGGGCAAGCAATCAGCCCCAGCATTTT.

This clonotype was seen at least ten times. The chain is built from TRBV5-1 and TRBJ1-1, with 8 bases matching TRBD1. V shed 2 bases and J 8 bases; nucleotides not matched to a gene: 8. The CDR3 sequence is 14 residues long. The V gene's germline CDR1 is SGHRS and CDR2 YFSETQ. The CDR3 here is CASSLGQGSDEAFF. CDR3 bases: TGCGCCAGCAGCTTAGGACAGGGAAGCGACGAAGCTTTCTTT.

The rearrangement joins TRBV7-9 to TRBJ2-6, with a weak D call TRBD1 (6 bases). This CDR3 region has 15 residues. V lost 3 bases and J 2 bases, leaving 8 bases between the germline ends. From germline, CDR1 is SEHNR and CDR2 FQNEAQ (reference sequence). DNA of the CDR3: TGTGCCAGCAGCTTTCACAGGGCTGGGGCCAACGTCCTGACTTTC. Amino acids: CASSFHRAGANVLTF.

The rearrangement joins TRBV29-1 to TRBJ1-2; perhaps TRBD1 as D (5 bases). From germline, CDR1 is SQVTM and CDR2 ANQGSEA. The CDR3 loop spans 11 amino acids. V lost 3 bases to trimming and J lost 8 bases, with 10 bases between them. The CDR3 DNA reads TGCAGCGTTGAGAGGTCAGGGGGCTACACCTTC. Translated: CSVERSGGYTF. Full variable domain (rest looked up from reference TRBV29-1 and TRBJ1-2): SAVISQKPSRDICQRGTSLTIQCQVDSQVTMMFWYRQQPGQSLTLIATANQGSEATYESGFVIDKFPISRPNLTFSTLTVSNMSPEDSSIYLCSVERSGGYTFGSGTRLTVV.

The table lists this clonotype with many counts. The chain carries TRBV29-1 and TRBJ2-7; 7 bases align to TRBD1. The junction had 16 bases not matched to a gene; V was cut back by 5 bases and J by 3 bases. This CDR3 spans 16 amino acids. The germline V gene encodes CDR1 SQVTM and CDR2 ANQGSEA. CDR3: CSVSKPGQVANYEQYF. CDR3 nucleotide sequence: TGCAGCGTTTCAAAACCTGGACAGGTCGCCAACTACGAGCAGTACTTC.

As to this clonotype: Germline and junction disagree at one end, which may indicate a read error. The chain couples TRBV24-1 to TRBJ1-5, with D tentatively TRBD1 (5 bases). Germline CDR1 reads KGHDR; CDR2 reads SFDVKD. The CDR3 covers 15 residues. This chain's CDR3 is CASSAGNSINQPQHF. The CDR3 nucleotides read TGTGCCAGCAGTGCAGGGAACAGCATAAATCAGCCCCAGCATTTT.

The chain uses TRBV10-2 and TRBJ1-5; unclear D gene. This CDR3 spans 14 amino acids. V was clipped by 0 bases and J by 7 bases, with 10 bases between them. Germline assignment: CDR1 WSHSY and CDR2 SAAADI. CDR3 sequence: CASSESGRDQPQHF. CDR3 bases: TGCGCCAGCAGTGAGTCAGGGCGAGACCAGCCCCAGCATTTT.

Turning to this clonotype: A much bigger clone sits one base away, suggesting this may be a read error. J is TRBJ2-5 and V is TRBV3-1; 11 nucleotides match TRBD2. Trimming at V came to 6 bases and at J to 3 bases, leaving 3 bases not matched to a gene. CDR3 length: 14 amino acids. Germline CDR1 reads LGHDT; CDR2 reads YNNKEL (reference sequence). The CDR3 nucleotides read TGTGCCAGCAGGTTACTAGCGGGGGAAGAGACCCAGTACTTC. This sequence encodes CASRLLAGEETQYF.

This clonotype appeared a few times. The chain is built from TRBV12-3 or TRBV12-4 and TRBJ1-3; D ambiguous. V lost 2 bases to trimming and J lost 6 bases, with 5 bases between them. CDR3 length: 12 amino acids. The CDR3 DNA sequence: TGTGCCAGCAGTTTAAGTGAAAACACCATATATTTT. This sequence encodes CASSLSENTIYF.

This chain uses TRBV7-2 with TRBJ2-7; the D call may be TRBD1 or TRBD2 (5 bases each). V shed 3 bases and J shed 1 base, with 13 bases lying between them. Looked up from germline, CDR1 is SGHTA and CDR2 is FQGNSA. The CDR3 covers 15 residues. The chain's CDR3 is CASSLTGTQSYEQYF. CDR3 bases: TGTGCCAGCAGCTTGACCGGGACCCAGTCCTACGAGCAGTACTTC.

The V and J genes are TRBV7-9 and TRBJ2-2; D is possibly TRBD2 (5 bases). V was pared by 3 bases and J by 3 bases, with 8 bases between. CDR1 and CDR2 from the germline V gene are SEHNR and FQNEAQ (reference sequence). The CDR3 is 14 residues long. CDR3 sequence (DNA): TGTGCCAGCAGCTTCGGGGTGGACACCGGGGAGCTGTTTTTT. It is translated as CASSFGVDTGELFF. Using reference TRBV7-9 and TRBJ2-2 for the parts outside the CDR3, the full variable domain is DTGVSQNPRHKITKRGQNVTFRCDPISEHNRLYWYRQTLGQGPEFLTYFQNEAQLEKSRLLSDRFSAERPKGSFSTLEIQRTEQGDSAMYLCASSFGVDTGELFFGEGSRLTVL.

About this clonotype: One end of the junction does not line up with germline, which may come from a read error. The chain uses TRBV6-1 and TRBJ2-7; possibly TRBD1 for D (6 bases). The CDR3 contains 12 residues. The germline gives CDR1 MNHNS, CDR2 SASEGT. Written as DNA, the CDR3 is TGTGCCTCCGGGACACAAGTCTACGAGCAGTGCTTC. It translates to CASGTQVYEQCF.

V is TRBV20-1 and J is TRBJ2-7; 7 bases are shared with TRBD1. This CDR3 has 16 residues. J was trimmed by 3 bases and V by 6 bases; bases with no gene match: 17. Germline loops: CDR1 DFQATT, CDR2 SNEGSKA (reference sequence). The CDR3 DNA reads as TGCAGTGCCCAAAGCATCATCCGGACAGGCTTCTACGAGCAGTACTTC. It encodes CSAQSIIRTGFYEQYF.

For this clonotype: At one end, the junction sequence differs from germline, possibly due to a read error. This rearrangement joins TRBV10-3 to TRBJ2-5, with 9 positions matching TRBD2. The CDR3 is 14 residues long. Germline CDR1 reads ENHRY; CDR2 reads SYGVKD. The CDR3 spells CASSEGTSFETQYF. The DNA for the CDR3 is TGTGCCAGCAGTGAAGGGACTAGCTTCGAGACCCAGTACTTC.